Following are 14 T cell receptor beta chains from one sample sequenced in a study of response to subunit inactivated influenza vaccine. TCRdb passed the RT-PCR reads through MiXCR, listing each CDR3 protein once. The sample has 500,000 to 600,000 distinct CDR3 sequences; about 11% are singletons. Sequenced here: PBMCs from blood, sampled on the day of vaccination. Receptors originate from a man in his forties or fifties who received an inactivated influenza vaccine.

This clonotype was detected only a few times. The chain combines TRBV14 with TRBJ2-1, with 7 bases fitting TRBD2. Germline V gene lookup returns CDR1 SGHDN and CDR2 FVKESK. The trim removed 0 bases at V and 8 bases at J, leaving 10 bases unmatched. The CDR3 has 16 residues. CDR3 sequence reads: CASSQDRSSGIYEQFF. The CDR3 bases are TGTGCCAGCAGCCAAGATCGGTCTAGCGGAATCTATGAGCAGTTCTTC.

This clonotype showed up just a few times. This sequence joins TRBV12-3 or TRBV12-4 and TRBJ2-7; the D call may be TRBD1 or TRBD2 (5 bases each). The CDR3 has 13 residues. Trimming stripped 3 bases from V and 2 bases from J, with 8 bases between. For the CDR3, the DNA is TGTGCCAGCAGTTTCGGGGCAGCCTACGAGCAGTACTTC. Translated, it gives CASSFGAAYEQYF.

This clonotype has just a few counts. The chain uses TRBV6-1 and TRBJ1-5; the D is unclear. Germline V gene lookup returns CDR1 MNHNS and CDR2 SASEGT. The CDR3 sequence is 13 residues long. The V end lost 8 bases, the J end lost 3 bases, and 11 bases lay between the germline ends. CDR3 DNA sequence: TGTGCCAGCGCCCGAGTCTCCAATCAGCCCCAGCATTTT. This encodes CASARVSNQPQHF.

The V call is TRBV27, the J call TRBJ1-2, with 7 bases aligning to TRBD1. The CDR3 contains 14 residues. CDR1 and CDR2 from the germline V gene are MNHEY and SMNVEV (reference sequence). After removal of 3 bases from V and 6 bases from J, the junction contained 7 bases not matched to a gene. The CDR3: CASSLRGQYNGYTF. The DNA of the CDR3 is TGTGCCAGCAGTTTGAGGGGGCAGTACAATGGCTACACCTTC.

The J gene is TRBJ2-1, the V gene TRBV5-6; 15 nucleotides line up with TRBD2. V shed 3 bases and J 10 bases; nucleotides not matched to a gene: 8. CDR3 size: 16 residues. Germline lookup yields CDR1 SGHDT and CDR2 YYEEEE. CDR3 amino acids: CASSSWTSGRDREQFF. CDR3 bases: TGTGCCAGCAGCTCCTGGACTAGCGGGAGGGACAGAGAGCAGTTCTTC.

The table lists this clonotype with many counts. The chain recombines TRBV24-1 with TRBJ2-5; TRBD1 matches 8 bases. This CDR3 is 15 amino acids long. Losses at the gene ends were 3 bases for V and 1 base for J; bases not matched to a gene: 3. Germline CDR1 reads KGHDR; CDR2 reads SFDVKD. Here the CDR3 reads CATSDPGGFQETQYF. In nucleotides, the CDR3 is TGTGCCACCAGTGATCCAGGGGGCTTCCAAGAGACCCAGTACTTC.

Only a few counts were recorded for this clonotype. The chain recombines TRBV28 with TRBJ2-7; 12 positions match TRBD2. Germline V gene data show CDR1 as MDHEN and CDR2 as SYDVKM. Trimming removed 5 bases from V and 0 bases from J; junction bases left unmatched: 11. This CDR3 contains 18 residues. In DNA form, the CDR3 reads TGTGCCAGCAGTCCTCCGGGACTAGCGGGCGGGAGCTCCTACGAGCAGTACTTC. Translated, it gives CASSPPGLAGGSSYEQYF.

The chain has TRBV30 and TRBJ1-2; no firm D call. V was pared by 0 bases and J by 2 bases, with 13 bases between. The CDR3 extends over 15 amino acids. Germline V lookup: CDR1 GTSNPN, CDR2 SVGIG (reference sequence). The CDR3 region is CAWSVTRSQNYGYTF. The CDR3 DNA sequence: TGTGCCTGGAGTGTTACGCGCAGCCAGAACTATGGCTACACCTTC.

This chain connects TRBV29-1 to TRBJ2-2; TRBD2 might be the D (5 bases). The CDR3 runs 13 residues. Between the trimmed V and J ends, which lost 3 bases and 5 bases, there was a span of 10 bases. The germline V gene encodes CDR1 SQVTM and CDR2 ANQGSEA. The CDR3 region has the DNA TGCAGCGTTGATAAGGCGGGTACCGGGGAGCTGTTTTTT. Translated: CSVDKAGTGELFF.

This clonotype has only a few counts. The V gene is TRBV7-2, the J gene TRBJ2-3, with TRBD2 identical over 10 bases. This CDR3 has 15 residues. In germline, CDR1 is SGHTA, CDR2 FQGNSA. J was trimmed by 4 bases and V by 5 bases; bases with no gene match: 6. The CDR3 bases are TGTGCCAGCAGCAAACTAGCGGGACTTCCAGATACGCAGTATTTT. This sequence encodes CASSKLAGLPDTQYF.

The CDR3 reads CSVEPLGGAEQYF. Here the CDR3 DNA reads TGCAGCGTTGAGCCTCTCGGGGGGGCCGAGCAGTACTTC. V and J are TRBV29-1 and TRBJ2-7; TRBD2 matches 8 bases. The junction had 7 bases not matched to a gene; V was cut back by 3 bases and J by 6 bases. Germline V lookup: CDR1 SQVTM, CDR2 ANQGSEA. CDR3 length equals 13 residues.

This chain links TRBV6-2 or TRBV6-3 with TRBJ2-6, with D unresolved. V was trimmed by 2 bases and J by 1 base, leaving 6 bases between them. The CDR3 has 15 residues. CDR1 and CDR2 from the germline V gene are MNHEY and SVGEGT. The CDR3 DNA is TGTGCCAGCAGTTACGGCACGTCTGGGGCCAACGTCCTGACTTTC. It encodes CASSYGTSGANVLTF.

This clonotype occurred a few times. The CDR3: CSVVEGTQYF. CDR3 in DNA: TGCAGCGTTGTAGAGGGGACCCAGTACTTC. This chain joins TRBV29-1 and TRBJ2-5, with D maybe TRBD2 (5 bases). The ends were cut back, 4 bases at V and 7 bases at J, with 7 bases in the middle. Germline lookup yields CDR1 SQVTM and CDR2 ANQGSEA. This CDR3 has 10 residues.

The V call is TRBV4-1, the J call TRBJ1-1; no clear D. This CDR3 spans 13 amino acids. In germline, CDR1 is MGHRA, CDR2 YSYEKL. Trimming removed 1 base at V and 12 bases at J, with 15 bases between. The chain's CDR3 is CASSQGGTRQTFF. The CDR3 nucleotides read TGCGCCAGCAGCCAAGGGGGTACACGCCAGACTTTCTTT.